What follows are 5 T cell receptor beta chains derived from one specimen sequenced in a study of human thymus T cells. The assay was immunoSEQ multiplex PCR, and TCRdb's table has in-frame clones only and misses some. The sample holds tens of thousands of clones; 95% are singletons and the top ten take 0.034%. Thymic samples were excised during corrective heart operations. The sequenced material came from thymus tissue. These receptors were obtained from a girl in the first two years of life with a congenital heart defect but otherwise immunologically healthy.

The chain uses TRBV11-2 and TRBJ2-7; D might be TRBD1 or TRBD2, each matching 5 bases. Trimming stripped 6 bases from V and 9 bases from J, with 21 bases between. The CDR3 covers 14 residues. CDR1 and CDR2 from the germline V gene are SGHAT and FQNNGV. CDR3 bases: TGTGCCAGCAGGGCCGGGACCCCGCCAGAATGGCAGTACTTC. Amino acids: CASRAGTPPEWQYF. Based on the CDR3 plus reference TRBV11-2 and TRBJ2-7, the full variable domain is EAGVAQSPRYKIIEKRQSVAFWCNPISGHATLYWYQQILGQGPKLLIQFQNNGVVDDSQLPKDRFSAERLKGVDSTLKIQPAKLEDSAVYLCASRAGTPPEWQYFGPGTRLTVT.

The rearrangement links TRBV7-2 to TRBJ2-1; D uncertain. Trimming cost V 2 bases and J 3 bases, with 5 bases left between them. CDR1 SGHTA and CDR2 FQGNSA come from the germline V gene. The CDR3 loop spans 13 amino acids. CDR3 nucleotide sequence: TGTGCCAGCAGCTTAACCAGCTACAATGAGCAGTTCTTC. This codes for CASSLTSYNEQFF.

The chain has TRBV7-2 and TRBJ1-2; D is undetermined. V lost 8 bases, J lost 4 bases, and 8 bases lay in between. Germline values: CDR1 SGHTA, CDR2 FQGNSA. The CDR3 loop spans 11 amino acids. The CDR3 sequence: CASLEVYGYTF. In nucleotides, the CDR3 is TGTGCCAGCCTAGAGGTCTATGGCTACACCTTC.

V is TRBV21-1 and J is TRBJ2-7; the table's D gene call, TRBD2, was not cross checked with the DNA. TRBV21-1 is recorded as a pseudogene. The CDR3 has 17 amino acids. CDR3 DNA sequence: TGTGCCAGCAGCAATCGCGCTAGCGGGAGTCGCGGGCGCGAGCAGTACTTC. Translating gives CASSNRASGSRGREQYF.

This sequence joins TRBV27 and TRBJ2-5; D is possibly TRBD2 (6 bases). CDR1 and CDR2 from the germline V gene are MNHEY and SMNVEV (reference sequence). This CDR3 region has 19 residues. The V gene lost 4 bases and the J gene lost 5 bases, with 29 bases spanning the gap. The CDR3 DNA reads TGTGCCAGCAGTTCACCGGGGGACGGAGGCGTGGCGAGTCGGGAGACCCAGTACTTC. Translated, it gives CASSSPGDGGVASRETQYF.